Described below is a single TCR beta chain sequence and its context. The antigen remains undetermined. V was clipped by 3 bases and J by 0 bases, with 10 bases between them. The germline V gene encodes CDR1 SGHRS and CDR2 YFSETQ. There are 15 residues in the CDR3. This sample was taken from a study of PD-L1 blockade in urothelial cancer. Study results and caveats: Greater 3-week expansion of tumor-associated blood clones was recorded for durable-benefit patients.

Repertoires were generated with immunoSEQ multiplex PCR, while TCRdb's copy carries only in-frame clones and drops some. The table shows 70,000 to 90,000 clones, with 82% occurring only once. Locally advanced or metastatic urothelial carcinoma was present in patients. This clonotype was sampled from a man in his 70s with urothelial cancer. V gene TRBV5-1 combines with J gene TRBJ2-1, with TRBD2 as a possible D gene (5 bases). Sample: PBMCs, taken around atezolizumab (anti-PD-L1) treatment. CDR3 sequence reads: CASSSRAGSYNEQFF. CDR3 in DNA: TGCGCCAGCAGCTCTAGGGCGGGCTCCTACAATGAGCAGTTCTTC.